This passage covers 18 T cell receptor beta chains from one sample sequenced in a study of identical twins. TCRdb passed the 5' RACE reads through MiXCR, listing each CDR3 protein once. Of approximately 500,000 distinct CDR3 sequences listed, 20% to 25% are singletons. A further study also used this sample, focusing on T cells expressing NK-cell markers.

Sequencing used CD4+ T cells sorted from blood. The origin of the receptors is a woman younger than 30 in good health.

The chain combines TRBV18 with TRBJ1-6, with D hard to call. Germline CDR1 KGHSH, CDR2 LQKENI. The V gene lost 3 bases and the J gene lost 5 bases, with 8 bases spanning the gap. The CDR3 contains 14 residues. The CDR3 reads CASSPTADNSPLHF. DNA for the CDR3: TGTGCCAGCTCACCGACGGCGGATAATTCACCCCTCCACTTT.

The V and J genes are TRBV10-3 and TRBJ2-7, with 8 positions matching TRBD2. This CDR3 spans 14 amino acids. CDR1 and CDR2 (germline): ENHRY, SYGVKD. Losses at the gene ends were 6 bases for V and 4 bases for J; bases not matched to a gene: 8. The chain's CDR3 is CAIRQAGATYEQYF. The CDR3 nucleotides read TGTGCCATCAGACAAGCGGGGGCCACTTACGAGCAGTACTTC.

The chain uses TRBV20-1 and TRBJ1-1, with 10 bases identical to TRBD1. This CDR3 contains 18 residues. With V trimmed by 3 bases and J by 4 bases, 17 bases remained unmatched. Germline CDR1 is DFQATT and CDR2 is SNEGSKA (reference sequence). CDR3 sequence (DNA): TGCAGTGCTAGTGGGGGACAGGGGATTTTCGGTAGAAGCACTGAAGCTTTCTTT. Its translation: CSASGGQGIFGRSTEAFF.

This clonotype was detected only a few times. V and J are TRBV11-2 and TRBJ2-3, with 15 bases fitting TRBD2. CDR1 is SGHAT and CDR2 is FQNNGV in the germline V gene. There are 19 residues in the CDR3. V lost 5 bases, J lost 7 bases, and 16 bases stayed unmatched. In DNA, the CDR3 is TGTGCCAGCAGCCCACTCCTCGGACTAGCGGGGGGGAAGGGGTATACGCAGTATTTT. This encodes CASSPLLGLAGGKGYTQYF.

The chain couples TRBV7-9 to TRBJ2-1, with D unclear. The CDR3 covers 11 residues. The V and J ends lost 6 bases and 9 bases respectively, with 9 bases between them. The germline V gene encodes CDR1 SEHNR and CDR2 FQNEAQ (reference sequence). The CDR3 sequence: CASSQNGEQFF. The DNA of the CDR3 is TGTGCCAGCAGTCAAAATGGTGAGCAGTTCTTC.

There are many counts of this clonotype. The CDR3 reads CASSLGGDYSNQPQHF. The CDR3 DNA reads as TGTGCCAGCAGCTTAGGGGGCGATTATAGCAATCAGCCCCAGCATTTT. The chain joins TRBV7-2 to TRBJ1-5; D is possibly TRBD1 (5 bases). V was clipped by 1 base and J by 0 bases, with 10 bases between them. Looked up from germline, CDR1 is SGHTA and CDR2 is FQGNSA. The CDR3 loop spans 16 amino acids.

In its sample, this clonotype was seen many times. At one of its ends the junction is not consistent with the germline gene, which may arise from a read error. The chain uses TRBV5-1 and TRBJ2-7; the D is unclear. Germline CDR1 SGHRS, CDR2 YFSETQ. There are 13 residues in the CDR3. CDR3 DNA sequence: TGTGCCAGCAGCTTGGTAGGCGACTACGAGCAGTACTTC. This translates into CASSLVGDYEQYF.

The chain recombines TRBV6-2 or TRBV6-3 with TRBJ2-7; D is ambiguous. Germline V lookup: CDR1 MNHEY, CDR2 SVGEGT. There are 17 residues in the CDR3. Deletions cut 0 bases from V and 0 bases from J, with 15 bases between. In DNA form, the CDR3 reads TGTGCCAGCAGTTACTCGATGGTAGGAAGGGACTCCTACGAGCAGTACTTC. Amino acids: CASSYSMVGRDSYEQYF.

This clonotype was observed a handful of times. The chain uses TRBV10-3 and TRBJ2-5, with 7 nucleotides matching TRBD1. V shed 6 bases and J 4 bases; nucleotides not matched to a gene: 11. This CDR3 has 15 amino acids. Germline CDR1 is ENHRY and CDR2 is SYGVKD. The CDR3 is CAISDPTGNGETQYF. CDR3 DNA sequence: TGTGCCATCAGCGACCCGACAGGGAACGGAGAGACCCAGTACTTC.

This clonotype was seen a handful of times. This chain uses TRBV6-1 with TRBJ2-7, with a weak D call TRBD2 (5 bases). Germline V gene lookup returns CDR1 MNHNS and CDR2 SASEGT. The V gene lost 6 bases and the J gene lost 4 bases, with 13 bases spanning the gap. CDR3 size: 13 residues. The CDR3 sequence is CASRPPGVYEQYF. Here the CDR3 DNA reads TGTGCCAGCAGGCCTCCCGGGGTATACGAGCAGTACTTC.

The CDR3 is CASSLANSGYTF. DNA for the CDR3: TGCGCCAGCAGCTTGGCCAACAGTGGCTACACCTTC. The chain joins TRBV5-1 to TRBJ1-2, with unresolved D. Deletions cut 0 bases from V and 7 bases from J, with 7 bases between. This CDR3 has 12 amino acids. CDR1 SGHRS and CDR2 YFSETQ come from the germline V gene.

This clonotype occurred a few times. The rearrangement uses TRBV29-1 and TRBJ2-2, with 8 positions matching TRBD2. Trimming at V came to 4 bases and at J to 6 bases, leaving 4 bases not matched to a gene. Germline CDR1 and CDR2: SQVTM and ANQGSEA. The CDR3 runs 13 residues. The CDR3 region is CSVGTGGAGELFF. CDR3 DNA: TGCAGCGTTGGAACGGGAGGGGCCGGGGAGCTGTTTTTT.

The chain has TRBV27 and TRBJ2-1; TRBD2 matches 12 bases. Germline CDR1 and CDR2: MNHEY and SMNVEV (reference sequence). The CDR3 covers 15 residues. V was pared by 8 bases and J by 7 bases, with 9 bases of the junction left unmatched. The CDR3 loop reads CASSASGRAGNEQFF. CDR3 DNA: TGTGCCAGCTCCGCTAGCGGGAGGGCCGGGAATGAGCAGTTCTTC.

This chain connects TRBV7-2 to TRBJ2-7; D is ambiguous. Trimming cost V 2 bases and J 6 bases, with 11 bases left between them. Germline V gives CDR1 SGHTA, CDR2 FQGNSA. The CDR3 extends over 13 amino acids. The CDR3 reads CASSLSYGGEQYF. The CDR3 DNA reads as TGTGCCAGCAGCTTAAGTTACGGCGGCGAGCAGTACTTC.

The chain carries TRBV15 and TRBJ2-7; tentative D call: TRBD2 (6 bases). Germline V gene data show CDR1 as LNHNV and CDR2 as YYDKDF (reference sequence). The CDR3 length is 16 residues. The V and J ends lost 0 bases and 3 bases respectively, with 15 bases between them. CDR3 nucleotides: TGTGCCACCAGCAGAGATTTAAGTGAGGGACTCTACGAGCAGTACTTC. Translated, it gives CATSRDLSEGLYEQYF.

This clonotype came up many times. V is TRBV12-3 or TRBV12-4 and J is TRBJ1-4; D remains ambiguous. Trimming shortened V by 5 bases and J by 0 bases, and 1 base separated the two germline ends. The CDR3 extends over 12 amino acids. CDR3 sequence reads: CASSPTNEKLFF. CDR3 in DNA: TGTGCCAGCAGTCCAACTAATGAAAAACTGTTTTTT.

This clonotype appeared a few times. The rearrangement joins TRBV25-1 to TRBJ2-5; possible D gene TRBD1, 6 bases. The CDR3 totals 15 residues. V was shortened by 3 bases and J by 2 bases, with 13 bases between the two germline ends. Per the germline V gene, CDR1 is MGHDK and CDR2 is SYGVNS. CDR3 sequence reads: CASSDLRDTQETQYF. The CDR3 bases are TGTGCCAGCAGTGATCTCCGGGACACTCAAGAGACCCAGTACTTC.

The V gene is TRBV12-5, the J gene TRBJ2-1, with a possible D match to TRBD2 (5 bases). The V gene lost 2 bases and the J gene lost 9 bases, with 11 bases spanning the gap. The germline V gene has CDR1 LGHNT and CDR2 FRNRAP. This CDR3 is built from 13 residues. The CDR3 DNA is TGTGCTAGTGGTTTGTCCACTAGAGGTGAGCAGTTCTTC. This gives the protein CASGLSTRGEQFF.